The sequence of this T cell receptor (beta chain) was determined in a study of TIL therapy for anti-PD-1-resistant metastatic lung cancer. Looking at the study overall: Most patients had lung adenocarcinoma.

The libraries were made with immunoSEQ v3. Assay: immunoSEQ multiplex PCR; the TCRdb copy retains only in-frame clones and omits some. Here the sample spans tens of thousands of clones, about two thirds being singletons. This sample's time point: pre-treatment sample, taken before nivolumab and TIL therapy. The receptor was derived from a person between 25 and 79 years old with non-small cell lung cancer. The sequencing used blood, collected at baseline.

The CDR3 sequence: CASNSGFDGEKLFF. DNA for the CDR3: TGCGCCAGCAATAGCGGGTTTGACGGCGAAAAACTGTTTTTT. The chain has TRBV5-1 and TRBJ1-4, with D hard to call. The CDR3 has 14 residues. Per the germline V gene, CDR1 is SGHRS and CDR2 is YFSETQ. V lost 6 bases to trimming and J lost 8 bases, with 17 bases between them.